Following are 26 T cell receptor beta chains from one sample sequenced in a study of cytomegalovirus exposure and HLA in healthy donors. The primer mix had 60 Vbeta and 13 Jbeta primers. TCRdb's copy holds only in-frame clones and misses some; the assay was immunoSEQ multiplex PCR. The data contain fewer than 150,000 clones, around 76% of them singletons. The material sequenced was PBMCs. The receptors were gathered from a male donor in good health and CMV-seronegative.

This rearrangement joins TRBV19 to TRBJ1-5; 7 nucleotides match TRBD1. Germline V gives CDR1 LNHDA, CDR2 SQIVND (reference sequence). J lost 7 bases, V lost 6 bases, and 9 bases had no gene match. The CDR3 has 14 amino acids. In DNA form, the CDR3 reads TGTGCCAGTAGCCCGACAGGGCTGGGGCAGCCCCAGCATTTT. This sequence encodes CASSPTGLGQPQHF.

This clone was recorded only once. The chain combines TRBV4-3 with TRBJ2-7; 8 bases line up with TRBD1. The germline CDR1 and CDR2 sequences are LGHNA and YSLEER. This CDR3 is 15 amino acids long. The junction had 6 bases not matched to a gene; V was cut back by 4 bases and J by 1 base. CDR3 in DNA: TGCGCCAGCAGCCGAGTGACAGGGGTTTCCTACGAGCAGTACTTC. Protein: CASSRVTGVSYEQYF.

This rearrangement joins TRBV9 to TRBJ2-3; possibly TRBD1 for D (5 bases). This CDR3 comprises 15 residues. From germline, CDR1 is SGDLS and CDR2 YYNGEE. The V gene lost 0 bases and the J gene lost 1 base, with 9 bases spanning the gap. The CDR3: CASSVGGERTDTQYF. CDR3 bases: TGTGCCAGCAGCGTAGGGGGCGAACGCACAGATACGCAGTATTTT.

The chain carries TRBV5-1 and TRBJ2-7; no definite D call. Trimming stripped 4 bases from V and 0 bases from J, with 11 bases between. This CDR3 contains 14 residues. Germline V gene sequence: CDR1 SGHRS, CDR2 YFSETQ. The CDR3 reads CASSGEDGSYEQYF. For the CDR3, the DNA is TGCGCCAGCAGCGGAGAAGACGGCTCCTACGAGCAGTACTTC.

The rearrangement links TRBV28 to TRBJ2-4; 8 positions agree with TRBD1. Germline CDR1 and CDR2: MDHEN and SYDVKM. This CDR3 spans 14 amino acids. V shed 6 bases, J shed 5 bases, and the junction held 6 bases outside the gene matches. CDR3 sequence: CASSRQGRENIQYF. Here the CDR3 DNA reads TGTGCCAGCAGCCGACAGGGGCGGGAAAACATTCAGTACTTC.

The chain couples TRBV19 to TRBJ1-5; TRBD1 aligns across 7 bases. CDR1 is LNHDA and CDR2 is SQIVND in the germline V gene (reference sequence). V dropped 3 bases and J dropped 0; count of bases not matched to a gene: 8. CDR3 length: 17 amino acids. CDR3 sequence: CASSIGTASYSNQPQHF. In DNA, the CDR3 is TGTGCCAGTAGTATTGGGACAGCGAGTTATAGCAATCAGCCCCAGCATTTT.

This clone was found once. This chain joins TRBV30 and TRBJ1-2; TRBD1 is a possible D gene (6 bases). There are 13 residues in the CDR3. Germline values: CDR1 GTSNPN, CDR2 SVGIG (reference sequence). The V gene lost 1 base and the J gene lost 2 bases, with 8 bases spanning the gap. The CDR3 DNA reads TGTGCCTGGAGTGGGGGGCAGAACTATGGCTACACCTTC. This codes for CAWSGGQNYGYTF.

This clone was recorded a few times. CDR3 region: CASSYAGAMTKEQYF. Here the CDR3 DNA reads TGTGCCAGCAGTTACGCGGGGGCCATGACAAAGGAGCAGTACTTC. V gene TRBV6-6 combines with J gene TRBJ2-7; D is possibly TRBD2 (7 bases). Trimming shortened V by 2 bases and J by 7 bases, and 18 bases separated the two germline ends. The CDR3 covers 15 residues. CDR1 is MNHNY and CDR2 is SVGAGI in the germline V gene (reference sequence).

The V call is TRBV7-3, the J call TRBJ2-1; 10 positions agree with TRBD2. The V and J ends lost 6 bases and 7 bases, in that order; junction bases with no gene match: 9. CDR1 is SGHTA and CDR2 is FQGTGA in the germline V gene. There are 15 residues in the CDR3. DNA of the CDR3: TGTGCCAGCAGGATGATGCTAGCGGGAGAGAATGAGCAGTTCTTC. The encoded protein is CASRMMLAGENEQFF.

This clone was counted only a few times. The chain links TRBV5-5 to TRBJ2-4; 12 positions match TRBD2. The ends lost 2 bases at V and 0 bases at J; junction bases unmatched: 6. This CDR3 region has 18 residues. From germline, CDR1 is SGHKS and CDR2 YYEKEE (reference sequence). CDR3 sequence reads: CASSFRLAGGQAKNIQYF. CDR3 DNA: TGTGCCAGCAGCTTTCGGCTAGCGGGGGGGCAAGCCAAAAACATTCAGTACTTC.

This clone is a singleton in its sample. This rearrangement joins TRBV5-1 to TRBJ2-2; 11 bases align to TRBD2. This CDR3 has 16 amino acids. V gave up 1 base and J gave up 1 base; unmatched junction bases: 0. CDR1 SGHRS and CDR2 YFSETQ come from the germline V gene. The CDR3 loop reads CASSLLAGGNTGELFF. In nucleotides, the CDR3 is TGCGCCAGCAGCTTGCTAGCGGGAGGGAACACCGGGGAGCTGTTTTTT.

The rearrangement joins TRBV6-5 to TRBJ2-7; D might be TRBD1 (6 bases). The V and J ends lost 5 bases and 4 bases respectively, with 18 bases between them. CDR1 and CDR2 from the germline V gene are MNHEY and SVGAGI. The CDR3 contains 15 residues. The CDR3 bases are TGTGCCAGCAGTCCGGGCAGGGGAATAGTTTACGAGCAGTACTTC. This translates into CASSPGRGIVYEQYF.

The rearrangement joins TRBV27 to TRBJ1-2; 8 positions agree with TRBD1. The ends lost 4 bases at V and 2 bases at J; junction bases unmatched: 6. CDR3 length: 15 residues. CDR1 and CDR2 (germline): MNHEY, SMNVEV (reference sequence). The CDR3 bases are TGTGCCAGCAGTTCCTACAGGGGGACAAACTATGGCTACACCTTC. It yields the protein CASSSYRGTNYGYTF.

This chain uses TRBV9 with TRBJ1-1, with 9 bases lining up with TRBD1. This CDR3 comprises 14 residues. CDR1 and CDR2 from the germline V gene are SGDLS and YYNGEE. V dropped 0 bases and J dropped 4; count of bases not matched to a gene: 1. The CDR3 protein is CASSVVDRGTEAFF. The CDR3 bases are TGTGCCAGCAGCGTAGTGGACAGGGGCACTGAAGCTTTCTTT.

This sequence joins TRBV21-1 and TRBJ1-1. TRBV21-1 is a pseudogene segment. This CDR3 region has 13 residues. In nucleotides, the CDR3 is TGTGCCAGCAGCAAAGGGGAGGTCTCTGAAGCTTTCTTT. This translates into CASSKGEVSEAFF.

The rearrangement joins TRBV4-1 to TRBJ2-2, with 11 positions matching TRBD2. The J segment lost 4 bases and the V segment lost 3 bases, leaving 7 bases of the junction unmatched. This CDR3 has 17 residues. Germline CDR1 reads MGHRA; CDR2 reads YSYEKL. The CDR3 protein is CASSQELAGEATGELFF. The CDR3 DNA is TGCGCCAGCAGCCAGGAACTAGCGGGAGAGGCCACCGGGGAGCTGTTTTTT.

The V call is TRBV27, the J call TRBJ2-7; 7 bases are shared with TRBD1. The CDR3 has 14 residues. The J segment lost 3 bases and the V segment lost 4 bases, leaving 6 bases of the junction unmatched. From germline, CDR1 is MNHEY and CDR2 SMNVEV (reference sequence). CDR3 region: CASSSGTVGYEQYF. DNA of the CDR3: TGTGCCAGCAGTTCCGGGACAGTTGGCTACGAGCAGTACTTC.

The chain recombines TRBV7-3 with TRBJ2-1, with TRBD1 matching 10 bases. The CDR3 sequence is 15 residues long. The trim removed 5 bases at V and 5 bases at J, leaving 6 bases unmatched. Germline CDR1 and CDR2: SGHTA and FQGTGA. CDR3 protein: CASSPGQGLDNEQFF. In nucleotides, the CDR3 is TGTGCCAGCAGCCCGGGACAGGGGTTGGACAATGAGCAGTTCTTC.

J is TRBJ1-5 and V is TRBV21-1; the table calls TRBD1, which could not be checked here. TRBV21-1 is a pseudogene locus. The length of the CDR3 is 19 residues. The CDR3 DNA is TGTGCCAGCAGCAAACGTTGCGGGACAGGTCAAGGTAGCAATCAGCCCCAGCATTTT. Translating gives CASSKRCGTGQGSNQPQHF.

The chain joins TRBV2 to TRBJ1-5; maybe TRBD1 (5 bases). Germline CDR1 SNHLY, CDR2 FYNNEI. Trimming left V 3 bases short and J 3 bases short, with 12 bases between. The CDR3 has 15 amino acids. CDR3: CASSDVGRDNQPQHF. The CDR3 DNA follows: TGTGCCAGCAGTGATGTTGGCAGGGACAATCAGCCCCAGCATTTT.

CDR3 sequence reads: CASTVGQGSYNEQFF. CDR3 nucleotide sequence: TGTGCCAGTACCGTGGGACAGGGATCCTACAATGAGCAGTTCTTC. The chain uses TRBV19 and TRBJ2-1; 9 bases match TRBD1. V gave up 7 bases and J gave up 1 base; unmatched junction bases: 5. The germline V gene has CDR1 LNHDA and CDR2 SQIVND (reference sequence). There are 15 residues in the CDR3.

The CDR3: CASSEALTQQTGYTF. The CDR3 DNA sequence: TGTGCCAGCAGTGAAGCGCTCACCCAACAGACTGGCTACACCTTC. The chain couples TRBV6-1 to TRBJ1-2; D is unresolved. The CDR3 is made up of 15 amino acids. Germline CDR1 is MNHNS and CDR2 is SASEGT. V lost 0 bases to trimming and J lost 7 bases, with 15 bases between them.

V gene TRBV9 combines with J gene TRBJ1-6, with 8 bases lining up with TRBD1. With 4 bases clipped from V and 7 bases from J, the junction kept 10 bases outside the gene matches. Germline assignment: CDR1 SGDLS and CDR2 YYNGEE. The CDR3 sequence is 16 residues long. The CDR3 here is CASSPGQGPPNSPLHF. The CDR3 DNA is TGTGCCAGCAGCCCAGGACAGGGTCCGCCAAATTCACCCCTCCACTTT.

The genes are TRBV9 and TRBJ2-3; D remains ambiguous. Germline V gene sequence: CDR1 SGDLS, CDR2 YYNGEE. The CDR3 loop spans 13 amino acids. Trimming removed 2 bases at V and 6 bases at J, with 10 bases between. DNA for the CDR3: TGTGCCAGCAGCGTCCGGTACGGGGATACGCAGTATTTT. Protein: CASSVRYGDTQYF.

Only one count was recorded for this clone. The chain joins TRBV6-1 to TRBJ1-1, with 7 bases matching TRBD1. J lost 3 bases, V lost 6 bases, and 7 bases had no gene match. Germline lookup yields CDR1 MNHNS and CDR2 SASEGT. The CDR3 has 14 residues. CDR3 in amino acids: CASSGQEGYTEAFF. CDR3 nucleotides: TGTGCCAGCAGCGGACAGGAGGGCTACACTGAAGCTTTCTTT.

The CDR3 nucleotides are TGTGCCAGCAGCTCTACTAGCGGGAGGACCAATGAGCAGTTCTTC. Its protein product is CASSSTSGRTNEQFF. The V and J genes are TRBV7-3 and TRBJ2-1, with TRBD2 matching over 12 bases. In germline, CDR1 is SGHTA, CDR2 FQGTGA. With 4 bases clipped from V and 6 bases from J, the junction kept 4 bases outside the gene matches. The CDR3 totals 15 residues.